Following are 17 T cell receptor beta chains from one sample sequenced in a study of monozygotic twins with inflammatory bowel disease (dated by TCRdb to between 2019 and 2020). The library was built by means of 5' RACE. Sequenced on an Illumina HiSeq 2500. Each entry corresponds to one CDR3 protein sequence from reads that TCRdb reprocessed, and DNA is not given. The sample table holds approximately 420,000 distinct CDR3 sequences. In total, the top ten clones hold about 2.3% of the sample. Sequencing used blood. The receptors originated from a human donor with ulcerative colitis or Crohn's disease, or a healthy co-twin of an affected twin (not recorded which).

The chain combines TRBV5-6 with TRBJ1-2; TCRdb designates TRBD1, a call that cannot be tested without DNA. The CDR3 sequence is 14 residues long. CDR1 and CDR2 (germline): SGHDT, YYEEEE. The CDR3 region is CASSVPGQSVGYTF.

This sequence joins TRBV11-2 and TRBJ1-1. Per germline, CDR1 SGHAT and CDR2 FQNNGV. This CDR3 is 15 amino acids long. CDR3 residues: CASSLSSGLNTEAFF.

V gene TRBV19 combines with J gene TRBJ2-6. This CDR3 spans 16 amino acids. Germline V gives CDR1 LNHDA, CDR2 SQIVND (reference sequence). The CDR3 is CASSNDQTTGANVLTF.

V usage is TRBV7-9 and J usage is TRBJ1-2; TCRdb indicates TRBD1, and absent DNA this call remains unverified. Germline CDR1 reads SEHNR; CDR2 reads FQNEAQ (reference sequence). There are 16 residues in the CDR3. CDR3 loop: CASSLTKDRPDRGYTF.

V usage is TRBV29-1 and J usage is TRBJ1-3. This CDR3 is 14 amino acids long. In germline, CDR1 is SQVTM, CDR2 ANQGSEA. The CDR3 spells CSVHPRLSGNTIYF.

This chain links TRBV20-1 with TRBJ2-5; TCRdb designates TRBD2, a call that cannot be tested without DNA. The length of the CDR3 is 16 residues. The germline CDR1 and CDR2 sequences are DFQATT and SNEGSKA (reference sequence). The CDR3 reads CSATRTSGRASETQYF.

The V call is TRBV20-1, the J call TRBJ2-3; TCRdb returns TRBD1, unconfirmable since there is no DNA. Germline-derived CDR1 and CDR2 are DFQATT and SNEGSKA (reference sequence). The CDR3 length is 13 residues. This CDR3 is CSAPDRPTDTQHF.

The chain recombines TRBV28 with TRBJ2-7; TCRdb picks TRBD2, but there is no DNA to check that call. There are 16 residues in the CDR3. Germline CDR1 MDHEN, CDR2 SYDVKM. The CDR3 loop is CASSHNSGVKKIEQYF.

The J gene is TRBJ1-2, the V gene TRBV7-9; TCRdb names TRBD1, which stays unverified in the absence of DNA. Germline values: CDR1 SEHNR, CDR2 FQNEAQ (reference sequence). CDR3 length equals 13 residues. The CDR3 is CASSTGQNYGYTF. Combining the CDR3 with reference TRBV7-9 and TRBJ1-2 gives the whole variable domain DTGVSQNPRHKITKRGQNVTFRCDPISEHNRLYWYRQTLGQGPEFLTYFQNEAQLEKSRLLSDRFSAERPKGSFSTLEIQRTEQGDSAMYLCASSTGQNYGYTFGSGTRLTVV.

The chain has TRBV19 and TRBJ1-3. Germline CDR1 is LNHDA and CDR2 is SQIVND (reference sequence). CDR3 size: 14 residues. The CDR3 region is CASKGSHSGNTIYF.

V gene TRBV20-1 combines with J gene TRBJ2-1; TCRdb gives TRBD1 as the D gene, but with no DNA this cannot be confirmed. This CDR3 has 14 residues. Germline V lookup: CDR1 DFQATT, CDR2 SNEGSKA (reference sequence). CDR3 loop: CSARDRGPYNEQFF.

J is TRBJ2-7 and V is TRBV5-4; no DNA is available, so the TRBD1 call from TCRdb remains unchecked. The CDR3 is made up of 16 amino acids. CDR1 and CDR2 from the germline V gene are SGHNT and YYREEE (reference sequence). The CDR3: CASSLGPGARGHEQYF.

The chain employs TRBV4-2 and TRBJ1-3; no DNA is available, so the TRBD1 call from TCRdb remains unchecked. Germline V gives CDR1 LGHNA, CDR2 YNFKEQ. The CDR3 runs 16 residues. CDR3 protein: CASSQFTGLIGNTIYF.

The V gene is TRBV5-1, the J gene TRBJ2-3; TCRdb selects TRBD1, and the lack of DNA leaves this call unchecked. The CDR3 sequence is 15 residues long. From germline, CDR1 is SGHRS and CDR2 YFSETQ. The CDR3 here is CASSRPPGGADTQYF.

The CDR3: CASSERYLGEQYF. The V call is TRBV25-1, the J call TRBJ2-7. The CDR3 length is 13 residues. Germline values: CDR1 MGHDK, CDR2 SYGVNS.

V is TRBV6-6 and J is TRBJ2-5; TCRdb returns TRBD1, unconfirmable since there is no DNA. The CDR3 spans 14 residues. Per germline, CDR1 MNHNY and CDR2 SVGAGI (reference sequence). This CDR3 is CASSTGVWEETQYF.

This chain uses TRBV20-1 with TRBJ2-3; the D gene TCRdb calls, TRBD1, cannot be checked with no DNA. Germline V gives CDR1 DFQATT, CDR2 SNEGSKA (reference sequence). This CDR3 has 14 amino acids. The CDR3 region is CSAPDRTSTDTQYF.